This is a list of T cell receptor beta chains from one sample in a study of regulatory T cells in long-lasting Graves disease. TCRdb analysed the multiplex PCR reads with MiXCR anew, one entry per CDR3 protein. The repertoire holds around 400,000 distinct CDR3 sequences, with about 12% as singletons. The sample also formed part of further work on T cells in Graves' hyperthyroidism and ophthalmopathy.

The sequencing here drew on peripheral blood mononuclear cells (PBMCs), taken at new diagnosis, from a patient treated with antithyroid drugs. These receptors were collected from a woman younger than 35 with Graves disease. The CDR3 runs from the conserved cysteine through the conserved F or W. Fields, in order: clone size, D gene, J gene, V gene, CDR3 DNA, CDR3 protein. D genes are given only for firm matches. A row's size may be missing; if present it is once, few, many or a size class.

>many|TRBD2|TRBJ2-2|TRBV2
TGTGCCAGCAGTTCGGATAGCGGGACCGGGGAGCTGTTTTTT
CASSSDSGTGELFF
>many|-|TRBJ2-2|TRBV7-8
TGTGCCAGCAGCGTCCAGGGTACAGGGCCCGGGGAGCTGTTTTTT
CASSVQGTGPGELFF
>-|TRBD2|TRBJ2-3|TRBV3-1
TGTGCCAGCAGCGGTGACCAGCGGGAGTTTCAGGACCACACAGATACGCAGTATTTT
CASSGDQREFQDHTDTQYF
>-|-|TRBJ2-4|TRBV3-1
TGTGCCAGCAGCCAAGATAGACTCGGGGGCCTGGACATTCAGTACTTC
CASSQDRLGGLDIQYF
>few|-|TRBJ2-4|TRBV12-3/TRBV12-4
TGTGCCAGCAGCGACGAGGTCCGAAATAGTGGGGACATTCAGTACTTC
CASSDEVRNSGDIQYF
>many|-|TRBJ1-1|TRBV6-1
TGTGCCAGCAGTATGTGGGCATCAGGTGACACTGAAGCTTTCTTT
CASSMWASGDTEAFF
>-|-|TRBJ2-1|TRBV7-9
TGTGCCAGCAGCGAGACCACAATGGGGGCCAATGAGCAGTTCTTC
CASSETTMGANEQFF
>few|-|TRBJ2-3|TRBV20-1
TGCAGTGCTAGAGATTATCAGCGCAGCTTCTACACAGATACGCAGTATTTT
CSARDYQRSFYTDTQYF
>-|-|TRBJ2-1|TRBV20-1
TGCAGTGCTAGAGATGCTCTGACCGAGCAGTTCTTC
CSARDALTEQFF
>-|TRBD1|TRBJ2-6|TRBV5-1
TGCGCCAGCAGCTTGGCCTCAGGGGGCCCACCCTTTACTGGGGCCAACGTCCTGACTTTC
CASSLASGGPPFTGANVLTF
>-|TRBD1|TRBJ2-5|TRBV24-1
TGTGCCACCTCACCGGGACAGGGGTCCCCCGAAGAGACCCAGTACTTC
CATSPGQGSPEETQYF
>-|-|TRBJ2-1|TRBV7-6
TGTGCCAGCAGCCGGACGGCGAGCTCCTACAATGAGCAGTTCTTC
CASSRTASSYNEQFF
>few|-|TRBJ1-5|TRBV4-3
TGCGCCAGCAGCCAAGATAAGGGCCGAGGCAATCAGCCCCAGCATTTT
CASSQDKGRGNQPQHF
>-|-|TRBJ2-3|TRBV15
TGTGCCACCAGCTACCTGGGAGGGACAATGAGCACAGATACGCAGTATTTT
CATSYLGGTMSTDTQYF
>many|-|TRBJ1-5|TRBV12-3/TRBV12-4
TGTGCCAGCAGTTTAAAAAGGATGGGGCAGCCCCAGCATTTT
CASSLKRMGQPQHF
>many|-|TRBJ2-1|TRBV28
TGTGCCAGCAGTTTATTGGTTACAGTCTCCTACAATGAGCAGTTCTTC
CASSLLVTVSYNEQFF
>many|-|TRBJ2-7|TRBV18
TGTGCCAGCTCTGCCCAGAGGGGGGAGCAGTACTTC
CASSAQRGEQYF
>many|-|TRBJ1-1|TRBV11-2
TGTGCCAGCAGCTTCGGCGGTCAGGACACTGAAGCTTTCTTT
CASSFGGQDTEAFF
>many|TRBD1|TRBJ1-2|TRBV4-1
TGCGCCAGCAGCCCTCCGGGACAGGGGGCGAGGGCTAACTATGGCTACACCTTC
CASSPPGQGARANYGYTF
>many|-|TRBJ1-2|TRBV12-3/TRBV12-4
TGTGCCAGCAGTTTTGGGACGCACTGGCGCTACACCTTC
CASSFGTHWRYTF
>-|-|TRBJ1-5|TRBV6-5
TGTGCCAGCAGTTACGGGGGTAGGCTCGATCAGCCCCAGCATTTT
CASSYGGRLDQPQHF
>-|-|TRBJ2-1|TRBV6-2/TRBV6-3
TGTGCCAGCAGGACTTCGGGGAATGAGCAGTTCTTC
CASRTSGNEQFF
>-|-|TRBJ2-7|TRBV6-1
TGTGCCAGCAGCTGTAGACAGGGCGCGGGAGACGAGCAGTACTTC
CASSCRQGAGDEQYF
>few|-|TRBJ2-3|TRBV12-3/TRBV12-4
TGTGCCAGCAGTCCTGGAGCTGGTAGCGGTACCACAGATACGCAGTATTTT
CASSPGAGSGTTDTQYF
>few|-|TRBJ1-5|TRBV6-5
TGTGCCAGCAGTTACGACCGGCAGGGGAGGGGTGATCAGCCCCAGCATTTT
CASSYDRQGRGDQPQHF
>many|TRBD1|TRBJ2-1|TRBV28
TGTGCCAGCATAGGACAGGGTTATGAGCAGTTCTTC
CASIGQGYEQFF
>many|-|TRBJ1-1|TRBV29-1
TGCAGCGTTGCGGGGGGGGAGAACACTGAAGCTTTCTTT
CSVAGGENTEAFF
>many|-|TRBJ1-4|TRBV20-1
TGCAGTGCTAGAGGGGGGCCTAATGAAAAACTGTTTTTT
CSARGGPNEKLFF
>-|TRBD2|TRBJ2-1|TRBV7-8
TGTGCCAGCAGCGGCGGGAGGGCGAGATACAATGAGCAGTTCTTC
CASSGGRARYNEQFF
>many|TRBD2|TRBJ2-1|TRBV6-2/TRBV6-3
TGTGCCAGCAGAGGGCCCGAGCGGGGCCACAATGAGCAGTTCTTC
CASRGPERGHNEQFF
>many|TRBD2|TRBJ2-7|TRBV20-1
TGCAGTGCTAGAGGGGGACTAGCGGTCTACGAGCAGTACTTC
CSARGGLAVYEQYF
>-|-|TRBJ1-2|TRBV29-1
TGCAGCGTCCGAGGCGGCAGCCCTAACTATGGCTACACCTTC
CSVRGGSPNYGYTF
>many|TRBD2|TRBJ2-7|TRBV7-2
TGTGCCAGCAGCCGTAGCGCTAGCGGGATTAACAGAGGATACTTC
CASSRSASGINRGYF
>-|-|TRBJ2-2|TRBV3-1
TGTGCCAGCAGCCAGGACGGGTTGAACACCGGGGAGCTGTTTTTT
CASSQDGLNTGELFF
>-|-|TRBJ1-2|TRBV9
TGTGCCAGCAGCGTGTTCCTCCAGGGTCATGGCTACACCTTC
CASSVFLQGHGYTF
>many|-|TRBJ1-5|TRBV2
TGTGCCAGCACCTCTGGACGGAGCAATCAGCCCCAGCATTTT
CASTSGRSNQPQHF
>many|TRBD1|TRBJ1-2|TRBV2
TGTGCCAGCAGGCCGACAGGGAACTATGGCTACACCTTC
CASRPTGNYGYTF
>few|-|TRBJ2-6|TRBV7-9
TGTGCCAGCAGCTTAAGTCGATTAGGGGGCTCTGGGGCCAACGTCCTGACTTTC
CASSLSRLGGSGANVLTF
>many|TRBD1|TRBJ1-5|TRBV7-8
TGTGCCAGCAGCCTACGACAGGGGACTCAGCCCCAGCATTTT
CASSLRQGTQPQHF
>-|TRBD2|TRBJ2-3|TRBV10-2
TGCGCCAGCCGACTAGCTGCAGGAAATACGCAGTATTTT
CASRLAAGNTQYF
>many|-|TRBJ1-2|TRBV7-2
TGTGCCAGCAGCTTAGCCCTCAGGGTATATGGCTACACCTTC
CASSLALRVYGYTF
>many|-|TRBJ2-4|TRBV12-3/TRBV12-4
TGTGCCAGCAGTTTTGGGTCCCCCCCGAGGAGCATTCAGTACTTC
CASSFGSPPRSIQYF
>many|-|TRBJ1-1|TRBV5-1
TGCGCCAGCAGCTTGGAAGGAGCCTTTGAAGCTTTCTTT
CASSLEGAFEAFF
>many|-|TRBJ2-2|TRBV2
TGTGCCAGCAGTGAACTGGGGTCCGGGGAGCTGTTTTTT
CASSELGSGELFF
>many|-|TRBJ2-7|TRBV6-2/TRBV6-3
TGTGCCAGCAGTTACGTCACACCGTGGGAGCAGTACTTC
CASSYVTPWEQYF
>once|-|TRBJ2-7|TRBV7-9
TGTGCCAGCAGCTTAGGTCGGGGGATCCTCACCTACGAGCAGTACTTC
CASSLGRGILTYEQYF
>many|-|TRBJ2-5|TRBV29-1
TGCAGCGTTCGACAGAAAGAGACCCAGTACTTC
CSVRQKETQYF
>many|-|TRBJ2-7|TRBV7-8
TGTGCCAGCAGCCCCCCCGGGGGGCACGAGCAGTACTTC
CASSPPGGHEQYF
>many|-|TRBJ2-2|TRBV27
TGTGCCAGCAATACCCGGGGGTTCGCGAACACCGGGGAGCTGTTTTTT
CASNTRGFANTGELFF
>many|TRBD1|TRBJ2-1|TRBV30
TGTGCCTGGAGTACTCCCCCATACAGGGGGCGCGGGGAGCAGTTCTTC
CAWSTPPYRGRGEQFF
>many|-|TRBJ2-3|TRBV5-1
TGCGCCAGCACCAGGGGAGGGGGCACAGATACGCAGTATTTT
CASTRGGGTDTQYF
>-|-|TRBJ1-2|TRBV10-3
TGTGCCATCAGTGAGTCTGCTAACTATGGCTACACCTTC
CAISESANYGYTF
>-|-|TRBJ1-5|TRBV19
TGTGCCAGTAGTATATCTGGGGGAGCCCATCAGCCCCAGCATTTT
CASSISGGAHQPQHF
>few|-|TRBJ2-2|TRBV7-3
TGTGCCAGCAGCTTAGCCCCAGGGGTTTACGGGGAGCTGTTTTTT
CASSLAPGVYGELFF
>many|-|TRBJ1-1|TRBV9
TGTGCCAGCAGCGTAGTTCCGGGAGCAGCAAGAGAAGCTTTCTTT
CASSVVPGAAREAFF
>many|-|TRBJ1-1|TRBV20-1
TGCAGTGCTAGAGGCCCAGATTGGAACACTGAAGCTTTCTTT
CSARGPDWNTEAFF
>many|TRBD1|TRBJ2-6|TRBV27
TGTGCCAGCAGTCACGTCAGGGGGAGCGGCTTCTCTGGGGCCAACGTCCTGACTTTC
CASSHVRGSGFSGANVLTF
>-|-|TRBJ2-1|TRBV24-1
TGTGCCACCAGTGATCTAAGCGGTAGCTCCTACAATGAGCAGTTCTTC
CATSDLSGSSYNEQFF
>many|-|TRBJ2-1|TRBV6-2/TRBV6-3
TGTGCCAGCAGTTACGAGGTGGGGAGCAATGAGCAGTTCTTC
CASSYEVGSNEQFF